The 5 T cell receptor beta chains given below trace back to one sample, sequenced in a study of T cells in Graves' hyperthyroidism and ophthalmopathy. Amplification of TCR beta CDR3 regions used RNA as the template. The HTBI primer set served for first-round RT-PCR of the TCR CDR3. TCRdb fed the multiplex PCR reads into MiXCR, producing one record per CDR3 protein. In the table there are about 520,000 distinct CDR3 sequences, 24% of which are singletons. Sequenced input: blood. Receptors were obtained from a woman in her twenties or thirties with Graves' ophthalmopathy.

This clonotype was observed many times. CDR3: CAVRQGNTEAFF. The CDR3 nucleotides are TGTGCCGTGCGACAGGGGAACACTGAAGCTTTCTTT. The chain joins TRBV24-1 to TRBJ1-1; 7 bases match TRBD1. After removal of 12 bases from V and 1 base from J, the junction contained 4 bases not matched to a gene. Germline loops: CDR1 KGHDR, CDR2 SFDVKD. This CDR3 contains 12 residues.

This clonotype was picked up many times. CDR3 in DNA: TGTGCCAGCAGTCTGGGACAGAACTACGAGCAGTACTTC. Amino acids: CASSLGQNYEQYF. The chain has TRBV11-2 and TRBJ2-7; 7 positions agree with TRBD1. J lost 3 bases, V lost 6 bases, and 5 bases had no gene match. The germline V gene encodes CDR1 SGHAT and CDR2 FQNNGV. The CDR3 runs to 13 residues.

This clonotype was observed many times. The rearrangement joins TRBV6-1 to TRBJ1-1, with 7 bases that match TRBD1. V was clipped by 6 bases and J by 6 bases; unmatched bases: 7. The germline V gene encodes CDR1 MNHNS and CDR2 SASEGT. The CDR3 extends over 13 amino acids. The CDR3 DNA sequence: TGTGCCAGCAGCCTTAAAACAGGGGCTGAAGCTTTCTTT. Translated, it gives CASSLKTGAEAFF.

This clonotype was seen many times. This rearrangement joins TRBV9 to TRBJ2-7; the D gene is possibly TRBD1 (6 bases). Per the germline V gene, CDR1 is SGDLS and CDR2 is YYNGEE. Trimming took 2 bases from V and 6 from J, leaving 12 bases between them. The CDR3 loop spans 13 amino acids. The CDR3 sequence is CASSVQTGTEQYF. CDR3 DNA sequence: TGTGCCAGCAGCGTCCAGACAGGTACCGAGCAGTACTTC.

On this clonotype itself: A read error may be the cause here, since a much bigger clone is one base away. The CDR3, as DNA: TGTGCCAGCAGCTTAGGCCCGGGTCGCAATCAGCCCCAGCATTTT. This gives the protein CASSLGPGRNQPQHF. The chain recombines TRBV7-9 with TRBJ1-5; unclear D gene. Germline V gene lookup returns CDR1 SEHNR and CDR2 FQNEAQ (reference sequence). The CDR3 has 15 residues. The V end lost 1 base, the J end lost 2 bases, and 9 bases lay between the germline ends.